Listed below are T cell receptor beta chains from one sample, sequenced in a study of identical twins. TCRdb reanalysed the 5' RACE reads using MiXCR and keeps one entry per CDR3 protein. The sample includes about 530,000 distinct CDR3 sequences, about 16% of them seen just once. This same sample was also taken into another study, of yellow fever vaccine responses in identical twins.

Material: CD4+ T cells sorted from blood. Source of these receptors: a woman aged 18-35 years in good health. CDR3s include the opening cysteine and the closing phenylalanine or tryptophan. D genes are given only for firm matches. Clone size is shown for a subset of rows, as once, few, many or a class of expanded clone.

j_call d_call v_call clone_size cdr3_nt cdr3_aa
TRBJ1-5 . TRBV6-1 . TGTGCCTCCCGGCGGGGGATTAGCAATCAGCCCCAGCATTTT CASRRGISNQPQHF
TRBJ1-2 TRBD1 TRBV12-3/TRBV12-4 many TGTGCCAGCAGCCACGCTGACAGGGAGGATGGCTACACCTTC CASSHADREDGYTF
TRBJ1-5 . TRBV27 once TGTGCCAGCGGAAACAGAAATAATCAGCCCCAGCATTTT CASGNRNNQPQHF
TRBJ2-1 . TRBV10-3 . TGTGCCATCAAAGGGAACAATGAGCAGTTCTTC CAIKGNNEQFF
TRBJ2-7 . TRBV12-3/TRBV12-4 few TGTGCCAGCAGTTTCTCTCTCGAGCAGTACTTC CASSFSLEQYF
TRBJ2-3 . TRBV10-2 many TGCGCCAGCAGTCCCTCCCTCGCCGGGGATACGCAGTATTTT CASSPSLAGDTQYF
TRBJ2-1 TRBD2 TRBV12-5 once TGTGCTAGTGGCTCTGGACTAGGCCCTTTAAATGAGCAGTTCTTC CASGSGLGPLNEQFF
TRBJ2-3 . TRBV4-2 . TGTGCCAGCAGCCAAGGTGTATCGGGAGCTACAGATACGCAGTATTTT CASSQGVSGATDTQYF
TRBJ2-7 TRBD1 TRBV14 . TGTGCCAGCAGCCCCCGGGACAGGTACTACGAGCAGTACTTC CASSPRDRYYEQYF
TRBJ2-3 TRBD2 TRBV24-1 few TGTGCCACCAGTGATTTAGCGGGGGGCCCAGATACGCAGTATTTT CATSDLAGGPDTQYF
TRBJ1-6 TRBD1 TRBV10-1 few TGCGCCAAGGCGGGACAGGGCAATTCACCCCTCCACTTT CAKAGQGNSPLHF
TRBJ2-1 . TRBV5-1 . TGCGCCAGCAGCTTGTTGGGAACCTCCTACAATGAGCAGTTCTTC CASSLLGTSYNEQFF
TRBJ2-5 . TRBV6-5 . TGTGCCAGCAGTTACGCTCAGACCCAGTACTTC CASSYAQTQYF
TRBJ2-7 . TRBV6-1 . TGTGCCAGCAGTGAAAGCCCCAACTACGAGCAGTACTTC CASSESPNYEQYF
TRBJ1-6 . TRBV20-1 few TGCAGTGTCCCAGGGTTTGAAATTGCTTCACCCCTCCACTTT CSVPGFEIASPLHF
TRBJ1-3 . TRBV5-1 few TGCGCCAGCAGCTTAGACACGCATTCTGGAAACACCATATATTTT CASSLDTHSGNTIYF
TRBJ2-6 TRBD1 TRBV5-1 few TGCGCCAGCAGTGGGACAGGGGCATCTGGGGCCAACGTCCTGACTTTC CASSGTGASGANVLTF
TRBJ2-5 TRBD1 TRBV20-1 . TGCAGTGCTAGACCCACCGGGACAGGGGGCGCGGGCCAAGAGACCCAGTACTTC CSARPTGTGGAGQETQYF
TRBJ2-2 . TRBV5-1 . TGCGCCAGCAACGACTTGAAGTCCGGGGAGCTGTTTTTT CASNDLKSGELFF
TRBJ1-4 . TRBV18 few TGTGCCAGCTCACCAGGAACCAATGAAAAACTGTTTTTT CASSPGTNEKLFF
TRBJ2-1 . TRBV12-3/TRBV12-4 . TGTGCCAGCAGTTTGAACGTGGAGCAGTTCTTC CASSLNVEQFF
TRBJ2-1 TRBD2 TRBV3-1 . TGTGCCGGCAGCCCCCACGGGTTTAGCGGGGGGGCCAATGAGCAGTTCTTC CAGSPHGFSGGANEQFF
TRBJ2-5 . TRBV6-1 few TGTGCCAGCATCCCGGGGCGAGGGGCGGCGGCATCCAAGAAGACCCAGTACTTC CASIPGRGAAASKKTQYF
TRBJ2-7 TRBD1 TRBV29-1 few TGCAGCGTTGGGGACAGGGCGATCGAGCAGTACTTC CSVGDRAIEQYF
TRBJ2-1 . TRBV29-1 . TGCAGCTCCAGACATAGTAAGGATGAGCAGTTCTTC CSSRHSKDEQFF
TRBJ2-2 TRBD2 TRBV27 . TGTGCCAGCAGTCCGCCCCCGGGGGGGGGGAACACCGGGGAGCTGTTTTTT CASSPPPGGGNTGELFF
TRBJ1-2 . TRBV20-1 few TGCAGTGCTAACCGGGTCGATGGCTACACCTTC CSANRVDGYTF
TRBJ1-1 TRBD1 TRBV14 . TGTGCCAGCAGCCAAGGCCCGCGGACAGGGATCGGAAACACTGAAGCTTTCTTT CASSQGPRTGIGNTEAFF
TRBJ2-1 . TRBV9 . TGTGCCAGCAGCGCCCCTGGGGTAAACAATGAGCAGTTCTTC CASSAPGVNNEQFF
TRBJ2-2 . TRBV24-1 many TGTGCCACCAGTGATTCAGGGAGCGGCGGGGAGCTGTTTTTT CATSDSGSGGELFF
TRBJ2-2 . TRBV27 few TGTGCCAGCACGCACAGTAACACCGGGGAGCTGTTTTTT CASTHSNTGELFF
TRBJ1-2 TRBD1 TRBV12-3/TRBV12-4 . TGTGCCAGCAGATCTACAGGGGGTGACTATGGCTACACCTTC CASRSTGGDYGYTF
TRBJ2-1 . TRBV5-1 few TGCGCCAGCAGCTTGTATTTTGGCGAGCAGTTCTTC CASSLYFGEQFF
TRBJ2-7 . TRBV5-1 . TGCGCCAGCAGCCTAGGTTCCGGGCCTTCCTACGAGCAGTACTTC CASSLGSGPSYEQYF
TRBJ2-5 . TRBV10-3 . TGTGCCATCGGAGCTAGAGAAGAGACCCAGTACTTC CAIGAREETQYF
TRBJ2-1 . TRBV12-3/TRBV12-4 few TGTGCCAGCAGTTTGGGGGTCGTCCAGTTCTTC CASSLGVVQFF
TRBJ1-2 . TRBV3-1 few TGTGCCAGCGGTACCCTTCAAGGGGAGGTTCGTGGCTACACCTTC CASGTLQGEVRGYTF
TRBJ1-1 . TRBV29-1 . TGCAGCGTTGAAAGGGACCGCGACACTGAAGCTTTCTTT CSVERDRDTEAFF
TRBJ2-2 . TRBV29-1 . TGCAGCGTTGTGAGTTTCTCCGGGGGGGAGCTGTTTTTT CSVVSFSGGELFF
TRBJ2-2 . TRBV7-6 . TGTGCCAGCAGCTTTCTGGAGGCGCCCGGGGAGCTGTTTTTT CASSFLEAPGELFF